The 26 T cell receptor beta chains given below trace back to one sample, sequenced in a study of blood T cell repertoires in COVID-19. Sequencing was performed with immunoSEQ multiplex PCR; in TCRdb, only in-frame clones are kept and a portion is missing. Among about 220,000 clones, about 91% were seen once, and the ten largest hold 2.6%. The material sequenced was PBMCs or T cells enriched from blood (not recorded which). Every receptor here comes from a woman younger than 45 with acute COVID-19.

V usage is TRBV5-6 and J usage is TRBJ1-2, with 7 bases fitting TRBD1. This CDR3 is built from 14 residues. CDR1 and CDR2 (germline): SGHDT, YYEEEE. Unmatched junction bases numbered 2, after V lost 0 bases and J lost 3 bases. The CDR3 DNA reads TGTGCCAGCAGCTTGGGTCAGGGGGACTATGGCTACACCTTC. Its translation is CASSLGQGDYGYTF.

This clone turned up a few times. The chain has TRBV3-1 (or the pseudogene TRBV3-2) and TRBJ2-7; tentative D call: TRBD1 (5 bases). V was shortened by 2 bases and J by 3 bases, with 8 bases between the two germline ends. The germline V gene encodes CDR1 LGHDT and CDR2 YNNKEL (reference sequence). CDR3 size: 13 residues. The CDR3 bases are TGTGCCAGCAGCCAACAGGGATTCTACGAGCAGTACTTC. Protein sequence: CASSQQGFYEQYF.

CDR3 in DNA: TGTGCCAGCAGTTACTCGTGGACTAGCCCCTACAATGAGCAGTTCTTC. Translating gives CASSYSWTSPYNEQFF. The chain is built from TRBV6-5 and TRBJ2-1, with 8 bases fitting TRBD2. The CDR3 runs to 16 residues. V lost 0 bases to trimming and J lost 2 bases; unmatched junction nucleotides: 3. Germline V gene sequence: CDR1 MNHEY, CDR2 SVGAGI.

The chain recombines TRBV7-8 with TRBJ1-3; D gene unclear. Germline CDR1 SGHVS, CDR2 FQNEAQ. Trimming cost V 3 bases and J 2 bases, with 8 bases left between them. The CDR3 loop spans 14 amino acids. The CDR3 spells CASSFNSPGNTIYF. The CDR3 bases are TGTGCCAGCAGCTTTAATAGTCCTGGAAACACCATATATTTT.

The rearrangement links TRBV20-1 to TRBJ2-1, with a tentative D call TRBD1 (5 bases). With 3 bases removed from V and 0 bases from J, the gap between germline ends came to 18 bases. The CDR3 covers 17 residues. Per the germline V gene, CDR1 is DFQATT and CDR2 is SNEGSKA (reference sequence). The CDR3 region has the DNA TGCAGTGCTAGTGATATTTACGACAGACGCTCCTACAATGAGCAGTTCTTC. As protein: CSASDIYDRRSYNEQFF.

The chain recombines TRBV28 with TRBJ1-1; D is undetermined. The V gene's germline CDR1 is MDHEN and CDR2 SYDVKM. The V gene lost 2 bases and the J gene lost 0 bases, with 13 bases spanning the gap. The CDR3 sequence is 16 residues long. CDR3 protein: CASSLIRELMNTEAFF. DNA for the CDR3: TGTGCCAGCAGTTTAATTCGGGAACTGATGAACACTGAAGCTTTCTTT.

This clone has a single count. The chain uses TRBV20-1 and TRBJ1-2; no firm D call. V lost 7 bases and J 6 bases, leaving 9 bases between the germline ends. CDR1 is DFQATT, CDR2 SNEGSKA, per germline (reference sequence). This CDR3 has 10 residues. This chain's CDR3 is CSGASDGYTF. The CDR3 DNA reads as TGCAGTGGCGCGTCGGATGGCTACACCTTC.

J is TRBJ1-6 and V is TRBV19; 9 nucleotides match TRBD1. This CDR3 is 15 amino acids long. The J segment lost 10 bases and the V segment lost 1 base, leaving 5 bases of the junction unmatched. The germline V gene has CDR1 LNHDA and CDR2 SQIVND (reference sequence). The CDR3 spells CASSIVTGGRSPLHF. DNA for the CDR3: TGTGCCAGTAGTATAGTCACAGGGGGCCGATCACCCCTCCACTTT.

This clone was counted a few times. This is likely a read error, given that the CDR3 carries no conserved phenylalanine or tryptophan at its end. CDR3 coding DNA: TGTGCCAGCAGCCAAGGGCTCCCCAGGGAACGTTCACCCCTCCACTAT. Its translation: CASSQGLPRERSPLHY. The chain employs TRBV3-1 (or the pseudogene TRBV3-2) and TRBJ1-6, with D tentatively TRBD1 (5 bases). This CDR3 comprises 16 residues. Trimming shortened V by 1 base and J by 9 bases, and 16 bases separated the two germline ends. Germline CDR1 LGHDT, CDR2 YNNKEL (reference sequence).

The chain's CDR3 is CASSKGQGFNEQFF. CDR3 coding DNA: TGTGCCAGCAGCAAAGGACAGGGTTTCAATGAGCAGTTCTTC. V usage is TRBV25-1 and J usage is TRBJ2-1, with 8 bases lining up with TRBD1. The junction had 7 bases not matched to a gene; V was cut back by 6 bases and J by 6 bases. The germline CDR1 and CDR2 sequences are MGHDK and SYGVNS. This CDR3 is built from 14 residues. Full variable domain (outside the CDR3, taken from reference TRBV25-1 and TRBJ2-1): EADIYQTPRYLVIGTGKKITLECSQTMGHDKMYWYQQDPGMELHLIHYSYGVNSTEKGDLSSESTVSRIRTEHFPLTLESARPSHTSQYLCASSKGQGFNEQFFGPGTRLTVL.

J is TRBJ1-1 and V is TRBV13, with D tentatively TRBD1 (6 bases). Trimming left V 5 bases short and J 1 base short, with 11 bases between. Germline CDR1 PRHDT, CDR2 FYEKMQ (reference sequence). The CDR3 runs to 14 residues. CDR3 in DNA: TGTGCCAGCAGCGCAGGACAGAGGAACACTGAAGCTTTCTTT. Its protein product is CASSAGQRNTEAFF. The variable domain in full, completed from reference TRBV13 and TRBJ1-1, reads AAGVIQSPRHLIKEKRETATLKCYPIPRHDTVYWYQQGPGQDPQFLISFYEKMQSDKGSIPDRFSAQQFSDYHSELNMSSLELGDSALYFCASSAGQRNTEAFFGQGTRLTVV.

CDR3 residues: CASSSGHLIYNEQFF. The DNA of the CDR3 is TGTGCCAGCAGCTCCGGACACCTTATTTACAATGAGCAGTTCTTC. This chain links TRBV5-4 with TRBJ2-1, with a possible D match to TRBD1 (5 bases). This CDR3 is 15 amino acids long. Germline V gives CDR1 SGHNT, CDR2 YYREEE (reference sequence). Deletions cut 3 bases from V and 4 bases from J, with 14 bases between.

This clone was observed a handful of times. CDR3 sequence (DNA): TGTGCCAGCAGCGTAGGATCCCCCCGGTATGGCTACACCTTC. Residues: CASSVGSPRYGYTF. The rearrangement links TRBV9 to TRBJ1-2; unclear D gene. The V end lost 0 bases, the J end lost 5 bases, and 11 bases lay between the germline ends. Germline CDR1 reads SGDLS; CDR2 reads YYNGEE. CDR3 length: 14 residues.

V is TRBV5-1 and J is TRBJ1-2; 7 nucleotides agree with TRBD1. V shed 4 bases and J 13 bases; nucleotides not matched to a gene: 10. CDR1 is SGHRS and CDR2 is YFSETQ in the germline V gene. This CDR3 spans 12 amino acids. The CDR3 reads CASSAGQEVSTF. CDR3 nucleotides: TGCGCCAGCAGCGCCGGACAGGAGGTCTCCACCTTC.

This chain uses TRBV12-5 with TRBJ1-2; perhaps TRBD1 as D (5 bases). Trimming pared 1 base from V and 5 bases from J, leaving 11 bases between. The V gene's germline CDR1 is LGHNT and CDR2 FRNRAP. The CDR3 totals 14 residues. The CDR3 sequence is CASGLADRDYGYTF. The CDR3 DNA is TGTGCTAGTGGTTTGGCCGACAGAGATTATGGCTACACCTTC.

V gene TRBV6-4 combines with J gene TRBJ2-1; D possibly corresponds to TRBD1 (6 bases). Per germline, CDR1 MRHNA and CDR2 SNTAGT. V was clipped by 5 bases and J by 7 bases, with 12 bases between them. This CDR3 comprises 13 residues. CDR3 bases: TGTGCCAGCAGTTCCCAGGGGATGAATGAGCAGTTCTTC. As protein: CASSSQGMNEQFF.

The chain joins TRBV18 to TRBJ1-5; D is ambiguous. Trimming pared 3 bases from V and 0 bases from J, leaving 9 bases between. In germline, CDR1 is KGHSH, CDR2 LQKENI. CDR3 length equals 15 residues. The CDR3 nucleotides read TGTGCCAGCTCACCTCGTCCAGGTAGCAATCAGCCCCAGCATTTT. The encoded protein is CASSPRPGSNQPQHF.

In its sample, this clone was seen once. The identical CDR3 is also encoded by other nucleotide sequences in the sample. V is TRBV15 and J is TRBJ2-3, with a possible D match to TRBD2 (6 bases). This CDR3 is 16 amino acids long. Trimming took 1 base from V and 1 from J, leaving 12 bases between them. Germline assignment: CDR1 LNHNV and CDR2 YYDKDF (reference sequence). CDR3 sequence: CATSRVGGGGTDTQYF. The CDR3 DNA sequence: TGTGCCACCAGCAGAGTTGGTGGCGGGGGCACAGATACGCAGTATTTT. Full variable domain (rest looked up from reference TRBV15 and TRBJ2-3): DAMVIQNPRYQVTQFGKPVTLSCSQTLNHNVMYWYQQKSSQAPKLLFHYYDKDFNNEADTPDNFQSRRPNTSFCFLDIRSPGLGDTAMYLCATSRVGGGGTDTQYFGPGTRLTVL.

V usage is TRBV10-3 and J usage is TRBJ1-3; D possibly corresponds to TRBD1 (6 bases). Trimming pared 6 bases from V and 0 bases from J, leaving 9 bases between. This CDR3 spans 14 amino acids. Germline V lookup: CDR1 ENHRY, CDR2 SYGVKD. For the CDR3, the DNA is TGTGCCATCAGCCAGGACAGCTCTGGAAACACCATATATTTT. This codes for CAISQDSSGNTIYF.

This chain uses TRBV27 with TRBJ2-4, with D uncertain. Germline V gives CDR1 MNHEY, CDR2 SMNVEV (reference sequence). Trimming removed 11 bases from V and 0 bases from J, with 11 bases in between. The CDR3 is 13 residues long. CDR3 DNA: TGTGCCGGCTTTATCCTAGCCAAAAACATTCAGTACTTC. It encodes CAGFILAKNIQYF.

The chain combines TRBV15 with TRBJ1-5; TRBD1 matches at 7 bases. Germline-derived CDR1 and CDR2 are LNHNV and YYDKDF (reference sequence). J was trimmed by 4 bases and V by 0 bases; bases with no gene match: 6. This CDR3 comprises 16 residues. The CDR3 here is CATSRDLDRANQPQHF. The DNA of the CDR3 is TGTGCCACCAGCAGAGATCTCGACAGGGCAAATCAGCCCCAGCATTTT.

This clone was seen once. The chain recombines TRBV9 with TRBJ1-4; D uncertain. Germline CDR1 and CDR2: SGDLS and YYNGEE. Trimming stripped 5 bases from V and 17 bases from J, with 19 bases between. This CDR3 has 12 amino acids. The CDR3 DNA reads TGTGCCAGCAGTCTTAGAACTGCGGGCTTTTTTTTT. Encoded protein: CASSLRTAGFFF.

This chain connects TRBV29-1 to TRBJ2-2, with D possibly being TRBD2 (6 bases). Looked up from germline, CDR1 is SQVTM and CDR2 is ANQGSEA. V was cut by 2 bases and J by 2 bases, with 12 bases left in between. The CDR3 has 15 amino acids. The CDR3 nucleotides read TGCAGCGTTGAAACGGAAGCGGGCAACACCGGGGAGCTGTTTTTT. Translating gives CSVETEAGNTGELFF.

The chain employs TRBV5-1 and TRBJ2-2; 8 bases fit TRBD1. V shed 3 bases, J shed 4 bases, and the junction held 8 bases outside the gene matches. This CDR3 is built from 16 residues. Germline loops: CDR1 SGHRS, CDR2 YFSETQ. CDR3 in amino acids: CASSSPRGRFTGELFF. The CDR3 DNA reads TGCGCCAGCAGCTCCCCCAGGGGGCGTTTCACCGGGGAGCTGTTTTTT.

This clone occurred once. CDR3 in amino acids: CASSSQRASTDTQYF. The CDR3 DNA reads TGTGCCAGTAGTAGCCAGCGGGCGAGCACAGATACGCAGTATTTT. The genes are TRBV19 and TRBJ2-3; tentative D call: TRBD2 (6 bases). This CDR3 contains 15 residues. Looked up from germline, CDR1 is LNHDA and CDR2 is SQIVND (reference sequence). V dropped 4 bases and J dropped 0 bases, with 11 bases sitting between them.

The V call is TRBV6-5, the J call TRBJ1-3; tentative D call: TRBD1 (6 bases). V was cut by 4 bases and J by 0 bases, with 13 bases left in between. CDR3 length: 16 amino acids. The germline gives CDR1 MNHEY, CDR2 SVGAGI. CDR3 DNA: TGTGCCAGCAGTTTCCAGACAGGTAGCTCTGGAAACACCATATATTTT. It specifies CASSFQTGSSGNTIYF.